This T cell receptor beta chain derives from a study of T cells in Graves' hyperthyroidism and ophthalmopathy. Across the study: Sampling of peripheral blood happened at initial diagnosis, prior to any treatment. Overall study results and limits: Also found in blood were most expanded thyroid clonotypes above 0.001.

Individuals with ophthalmopathy presented a Clinical Activity Score of at least 3, a NOSPECS grade of at least 4 and a duration under 3 months. For the diagnoses, clinical symptoms, serum thyroxine and TRAb, thyroid ultrasound and orbital computed tomography were used. Amplification targeted TCR beta CDR3 regions from RNA transcripts. The primer set for the first-round RT-PCR of the TCR CDR3 was HTBI. TCRdb re-derived calls from the multiplex PCR reads in MiXCR, one entry per CDR3 protein. The sample yields roughly 600,000 distinct CDR3 sequences, approximately 15% seen once. V was clipped by 2 bases and J by 6 bases, with 14 bases between them. The CDR3 is 14 residues long. The germline V gene encodes CDR1 SGHTA and CDR2 FQGNSA. Ten or more counts support this clonotype. The target antigen is unknown.

This clonotype originated in a woman aged 50 to 65 with Graves' ophthalmopathy. Specimen: blood. V usage is TRBV7-2 and J usage is TRBJ2-7; no clear D gene. CDR3 sequence reads: CASSLPRAQGEQYF. CDR3 bases: TGTGCCAGCAGCTTACCCCGTGCCCAAGGCGAGCAGTACTTC.